The 9 T cell receptor beta chains below were found in one sample sequenced in a study of shared clonotypes between healthy human individuals. This table comes from immunoSEQ multiplex PCR, and its TCRdb copy is limited to in-frame clones, with some not included. Of some 700,000 clones listed, less than 95% are singletons. The material sequenced was memory CD8+ T cells from PBMCs. Subset noted: CD45RO+ cells pooled with CCR7-negative TemRA cells. The receptors originated from a young man in good health. Some clones in this sample may be carry-over from other donors' samples.

This clone was detected once. In the same sample, other DNA sequences code for this CDR3. This chain connects TRBV7-9 to TRBJ2-3; either TRBD1 or TRBD2 may fit D (5 bases each). Trimming took off 3 bases at V and 6 bases at J, with 7 bases between the two ends. Germline assignment: CDR1 SEHNR and CDR2 FQNEAQ (reference sequence). The CDR3 is 12 residues long. The CDR3 sequence: CASSFGGDTQYF. In DNA, the CDR3 is TGTGCCAGCAGCTTTGGGGGTGATACGCAGTATTTT.

The chain has TRBV27 and TRBJ2-3, with 11 bases matching TRBD2. The J segment lost 4 bases and the V segment lost 5 bases, leaving 8 bases of the junction unmatched. Germline V lookup: CDR1 MNHEY, CDR2 SMNVEV (reference sequence). The CDR3 length is 16 residues. DNA of the CDR3: TGTGCCAGCAGTCGACTAGCGGGATTCTATTCAGATACGCAGTATTTT. Translated, it gives CASSRLAGFYSDTQYF.

As to this clone: The sample carries other DNA sequences with the same CDR3. V gene TRBV4-1 combines with J gene TRBJ2-1; D remains ambiguous. Trimming took 3 bases from V and 7 from J, leaving 4 bases between them. The CDR3 spans 11 residues. Germline CDR1 reads MGHRA; CDR2 reads YSYEKL. In DNA, the CDR3 is TGCGCCAGCAGCCAGGGGAATGAGCAGTTCTTC. The encoded protein is CASSQGNEQFF.

This clone occurred once. J is TRBJ2-7 and V is TRBV19, with 8 bases lining up with TRBD2. V was clipped by 6 bases and J by 5 bases; unmatched bases: 12. This CDR3 is 15 amino acids long. The germline gives CDR1 LNHDA, CDR2 SQIVND (reference sequence). CDR3 amino acids: CASRLGSGSSHEQYF. CDR3 coding DNA: TGTGCCAGTAGGCTCGGGAGCGGGAGTTCGCACGAGCAGTACTTC.

CDR3 nucleotide sequence: TGTGCCAGCAGTGACGGTGGCAATCAGCCCCAGCATTTT. Translated, it gives CASSDGGNQPQHF. The rearrangement links TRBV6-4 to TRBJ1-5; D is unclear. V was pared by 2 bases and J by 2 bases, with 4 bases between. Looked up from germline, CDR1 is MRHNA and CDR2 is SNTAGT. The CDR3 contains 13 residues.

The V call is TRBV27, the J call TRBJ2-3; no firm D call. The V end lost 5 bases, the J end lost 4 bases, and 10 bases lay between the germline ends. CDR1 and CDR2 (germline): MNHEY, SMNVEV (reference sequence). The CDR3 has 13 residues. This CDR3 reads CASSLVRPDTQYF. The CDR3 DNA sequence: TGTGCCAGCAGTCTCGTTCGCCCAGATACGCAGTATTTT.

The chain uses TRBV5-4 and TRBJ2-2, with TRBD2 identical over 7 bases. The junction had 11 bases not matched to a gene; V was cut back by 4 bases and J by 2 bases. This CDR3 contains 17 residues. Per the germline V gene, CDR1 is SGHNT and CDR2 is YYREEE (reference sequence). The CDR3 nucleotides read TGTGCCAGCAGCCGAATTGGACTAGTTCTTAACACCGGGGAGCTGTTTTTT. This codes for CASSRIGLVLNTGELFF.

The chain combines TRBV27 with TRBJ1-5, with D perhaps matching TRBD1 (5 bases). V was trimmed by 4 bases and J by 3 bases, leaving 16 bases between them. Germline assignment: CDR1 MNHEY and CDR2 SMNVEV (reference sequence). The CDR3 is 16 amino acids. In nucleotides, the CDR3 is TGTGCCAGCAGTTCCTCCCCCCGGGACGCCAATCAGCCCCAGCATTTT. Residues: CASSSSPRDANQPQHF.

This chain uses TRBV7-2 with TRBJ1-2, with D possibly matching TRBD1 (5 bases). CDR3 length equals 14 residues. V gave up 5 bases and J gave up 8 bases, with 18 bases separating them. Germline CDR1 is SGHTA and CDR2 is FQGNSA. The CDR3 DNA is TGTGCCAGCAGCCCCGGGACTGCCAAAGACGGCTACACCTTC. It specifies CASSPGTAKDGYTF.